This passage covers 5 T cell receptor beta chains from one sample sequenced in a study of CD8 T cells in ankylosing spondylitis. The antigens for these receptors are not known. Study-wide findings and caveats: For ankylosing spondylitis blood, a TCR beta motif of under 10 highly homologous variants appeared characteristic.

TCRdb processed the 5' RACE reads anew with MiXCR; each CDR3 protein has one entry. The sample carries roughly 670,000 distinct CDR3 sequences, roughly 19% recorded once. Sequencing used blood, either unsorted or a sorted T cell fraction (not recorded which). The source is a male donor with ankylosing spondylitis.

V is TRBV7-8 and J is TRBJ2-1; weak D call: TRBD2 (5 bases). The germline CDR1 and CDR2 sequences are SGHVS and FQNEAQ. Trimming shortened V by 1 base and J by 7 bases, and 14 bases separated the two germline ends. This CDR3 has 15 residues. The CDR3 coding sequence is TGTGCCAGCAGCTTAGGGGCGGGCCCTAAGAATGAGCAGTTCTTC. It codes for CASSLGAGPKNEQFF.

The chain carries TRBV6-1 and TRBJ2-1, with 10 bases fitting TRBD1. J gave up 2 bases and V 6 bases, and 7 bases lay outside the gene matches. The CDR3 extends over 16 amino acids. From germline, CDR1 is MNHNS and CDR2 SASEGT. The CDR3 loop reads CASRQGQGLPYNEQFF. The CDR3 DNA sequence: TGTGCCAGCAGACAGGGACAGGGGCTACCCTACAATGAGCAGTTCTTC.

This chain links TRBV5-1 with TRBJ2-5; TRBD2 matches at 8 bases. V lost 2 bases to trimming and J lost 4 bases; unmatched junction nucleotides: 4. This CDR3 region has 14 residues. Germline CDR1 reads SGHRS; CDR2 reads YFSETQ. This CDR3 reads CASSFGGGRETQYF. The CDR3 coding sequence is TGCGCCAGCAGCTTCGGCGGGGGGCGAGAGACCCAGTACTTC.

The chain combines TRBV4-3 with TRBJ2-1, with 11 bases lining up with TRBD2. Germline V CDR1 and CDR2: LGHNA, YSLEER. This CDR3 comprises 15 residues. The trim removed 4 bases at V and 7 bases at J, leaving 6 bases unmatched. The CDR3 DNA sequence: TGCGCCAGCAGCCGGGTAGCGGGAGGGTTGAATGAGCAGTTCTTC. This encodes CASSRVAGGLNEQFF.

This clonotype showed up just a few times. The chain carries TRBV14 and TRBJ2-1, with 11 bases matching TRBD2. The V gene's germline CDR1 is SGHDN and CDR2 FVKESK. This CDR3 has 16 residues. The V and J ends lost 2 bases and 4 bases, in that order; junction bases with no gene match: 4. As DNA, the CDR3 is TGTGCCAGCAGCCAATATAGCGGGAGGGATTACAATGAGCAGTTCTTC. This sequence encodes CASSQYSGRDYNEQFF.